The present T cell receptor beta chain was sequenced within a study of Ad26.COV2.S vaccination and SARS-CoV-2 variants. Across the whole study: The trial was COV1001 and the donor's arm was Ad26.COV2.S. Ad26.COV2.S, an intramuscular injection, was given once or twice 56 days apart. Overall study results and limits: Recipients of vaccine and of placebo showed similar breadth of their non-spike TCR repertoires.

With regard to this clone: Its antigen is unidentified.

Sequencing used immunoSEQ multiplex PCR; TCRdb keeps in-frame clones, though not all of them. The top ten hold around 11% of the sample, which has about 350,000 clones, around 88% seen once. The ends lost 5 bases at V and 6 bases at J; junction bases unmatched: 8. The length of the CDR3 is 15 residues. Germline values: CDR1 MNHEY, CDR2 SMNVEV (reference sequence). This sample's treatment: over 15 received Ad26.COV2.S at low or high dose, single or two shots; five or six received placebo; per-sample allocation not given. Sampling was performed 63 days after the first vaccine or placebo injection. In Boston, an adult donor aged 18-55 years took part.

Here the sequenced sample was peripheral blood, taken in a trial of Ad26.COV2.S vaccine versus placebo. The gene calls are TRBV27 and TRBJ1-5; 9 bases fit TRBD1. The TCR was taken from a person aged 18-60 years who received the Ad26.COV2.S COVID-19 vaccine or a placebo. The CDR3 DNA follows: TGTGCCAGCAGTCGGGGTACAGGGGGCACTCAGCCCCAGCATTTT. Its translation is CASSRGTGGTQPQHF.